This TCR beta chain came from a study of T-cell memory formation after mild COVID-19. Germline-derived CDR1 and CDR2 are SEHNR and FQNEAQ (reference sequence). The CDR3 runs 14 residues. Trimming cost V 3 bases and J 1 base, with 7 bases left between them. This clonotype was detected only a few times. TCRdb independently ran MiXCR on the 5' RACE reads; one entry per CDR3 protein. Of 450,000 to 700,000 distinct CDR3 sequences in the sample, about a sixth were seen once. Sequenced: PBMCs or a T cell subset sorted from them (not recorded which). The chain uses TRBV7-9 and TRBJ2-1; D is perhaps TRBD1 (6 bases). This TCR came from an adult woman who had mild COVID-19 (a few samples of this study predate the infection). Cell type and time point are not known. The CDR3 DNA follows: TGTGCCAGCAGCTTTGGACAGTCCTACAATGAGCAGTTCTTC. As protein: CASSFGQSYNEQFF.